This T cell receptor (beta chain) derives from a study of blood T cell repertoires in COVID-19. For the study at large: There were acute and convalescent COVID-19 samples, and they came from the United States, Italy and Spain. In each case, the material was cDNA or gDNA derived from T cells, B-cell-depleted T cells, or PBMCs.

Germline values: CDR1 LGHDT, CDR2 YNNKEL (reference sequence). This CDR3 is built from 14 residues. Unmatched junction bases numbered 3, after V lost 1 base and J lost 4 bases. Authors' data handling: The assay estimated nucleated cells by amplifying reference gene primers. Sequencing used immunoSEQ multiplex PCR; TCRdb keeps in-frame clones, though not all of them. That table furnishes V, J and clone size, whereas the DNA furnished D and trimming. The repertoire includes under 80,000 clones, 70% to 90% of them detected once, and around 6.7% sits in the top ten. The rearrangement joins TRBV3-1 (or the pseudogene TRBV3-2) to TRBJ1-2, with 7 bases that match TRBD1. The sample comprised peripheral blood. The TCR comes from a woman of 80 years or more with active COVID-19. As DNA, the CDR3 is TGTGCCAGCAGCCAAGCACAGGGGATCTATGGCTACACCTTC. Translation: CASSQAQGIYGYTF.